The 16 T cell receptor beta chains below all came from one sample that was sequenced in a study of shared clonotypes between healthy human individuals. This table comes from immunoSEQ multiplex PCR, and its TCRdb copy is limited to in-frame clones, with some not included. The table lists 550,000 to 850,000 clones, 55% to 75% of them singletons, with about 1.8% in the top ten. The sample comprised memory CD4+ T cells sorted from blood. Documented subset: CD45RA-negative fraction. These receptors were obtained from a young woman in good health.

V usage is TRBV27 and J usage is TRBJ1-5; TRBD1 matches 7 bases. V lost 5 bases to trimming and J lost 3 bases; unmatched junction nucleotides: 7. The germline V gene has CDR1 MNHEY and CDR2 SMNVEV (reference sequence). The CDR3 contains 15 residues. The CDR3 region has the DNA TGTGCCAGCAGTCCCACGGGGACAGTCAATCAGCCCCAGCATTTT. Translation: CASSPTGTVNQPQHF.

The rearrangement uses TRBV19 and TRBJ1-5; 7 bases line up with TRBD1. The CDR3 runs to 17 residues. Germline V CDR1 and CDR2: LNHDA, SQIVND (reference sequence). The ends lost 10 bases at V and 1 base at J; junction bases unmatched: 16. The CDR3 loop is CATKSWGTAVSNQPQHF. For the CDR3, the DNA is TGTGCCACCAAATCTTGGGGGACAGCGGTAAGCAATCAGCCCCAGCATTTT.

The rearrangement uses TRBV4-1 and TRBJ2-1; D might be TRBD2 (6 bases). CDR3 size: 15 residues. Germline values: CDR1 MGHRA, CDR2 YSYEKL. The V gene lost 4 bases and the J gene lost 3 bases, with 13 bases spanning the gap. CDR3 region: CASSPRGWGYNEQFF. CDR3 sequence (DNA): TGCGCCAGCAGCCCGCGGGGTTGGGGCTACAATGAGCAGTTCTTC.

This clone appeared a few times. V and J are TRBV5-1 and TRBJ2-5; D perhaps matches TRBD1 (6 bases). This CDR3 is built from 15 residues. Trimming took 6 bases from V and 2 from J, leaving 17 bases between them. CDR1 SGHRS and CDR2 YFSETQ come from the germline V gene. CDR3: CASMETGRGQETQYF. Written as DNA, the CDR3 is TGCGCCAGCATGGAGACAGGAAGGGGGCAAGAGACCCAGTACTTC. Supplemented by reference TRBV5-1 and TRBJ2-5, the full variable domain reads KAGVTQTPRYLIKTRGQQVTLSCSPISGHRSVSWYQQTPGQGLQFLFEYFSETQRNKGNFPGRFSGRQFSNSRSEMNVSTLELGDSALYLCASMETGRGQETQYFGPGTRLLVL.

The chain couples TRBV2 to TRBJ1-3; no definite D call. The CDR3 has 13 residues. V was clipped by 9 bases and J by 0 bases, with 9 bases between them. Germline CDR1 is SNHLY and CDR2 is FYNNEI. The CDR3 loop is CARSYSSGNTIYF. CDR3 DNA: TGTGCCAGATCTTACAGCTCTGGAAACACCATATATTTT.

This clone appeared once. This chain uses TRBV6-1 with TRBJ2-3, with D unclear. Germline V gene sequence: CDR1 MNHNS, CDR2 SASEGT. There are 15 residues in the CDR3. Trimming left V 0 bases short and J 3 bases short, with 10 bases between. Here the CDR3 reads CASSEAKWITDTQYF. The CDR3 DNA follows: TGTGCCAGCAGTGAAGCGAAGTGGATAACAGATACGCAGTATTTT.

The table lists this clone with many counts. CDR3 loop: CASSLRDRLAGGNIQYF. DNA of the CDR3: TGTGCCAGCAGTTTACGGGACAGACTAGCGGGAGGAAACATTCAGTACTTC. The chain combines TRBV28 with TRBJ2-4; TRBD2 matches 13 bases. The CDR3 spans 17 residues. V gave up 2 bases and J gave up 6 bases; unmatched junction bases: 7. Germline V gene data show CDR1 as MDHEN and CDR2 as SYDVKM.

This sequence joins TRBV6-5 and TRBJ2-7, with TRBD1 identical over 7 bases. CDR1 MNHEY and CDR2 SVGAGI come from the germline V gene. The CDR3 length is 15 residues. V shed 2 bases and J 4 bases; nucleotides not matched to a gene: 8. CDR3 nucleotide sequence: TGTGCCAGCAGTTACCTGGCGGGCAGGGGGTACGAGCAGTACTTC. Translated: CASSYLAGRGYEQYF.

V is TRBV5-5 and J is TRBJ1-2; D not certain. Trimming shortened V by 5 bases and J by 5 bases, and 16 bases separated the two germline ends. Germline V gene sequence: CDR1 SGHKS, CDR2 YYEKEE (reference sequence). The CDR3 sequence is 14 residues long. The CDR3 loop is CASSPDPNGYGYTF. The CDR3 DNA is TGTGCCAGCAGTCCTGACCCAAACGGGTATGGCTACACCTTC.

This clone occurred many times. CDR3 protein: CASSPGTSGRDTQYF. DNA of the CDR3: TGTGCCAGCAGTCCCGGGACTAGCGGCAGAGATACGCAGTATTTT. J is TRBJ2-3 and V is TRBV6-6, with 11 bases aligning to TRBD2. V lost 5 bases, J lost 5 bases, and 6 bases stayed unmatched. CDR1 is MNHNY and CDR2 is SVGAGI in the germline V gene (reference sequence). The CDR3 covers 15 residues.

The V call is TRBV19, the J call TRBJ1-2; 8 bases align to TRBD1. CDR1 LNHDA and CDR2 SQIVND come from the germline V gene (reference sequence). The CDR3 runs 14 residues. V shed 5 bases, J shed 1 base, and the junction held 3 bases outside the gene matches. The CDR3: CASSADRDNYGYTF. The CDR3 DNA sequence: TGTGCCAGTAGTGCGGACAGGGATAACTATGGCTACACCTTC.

V and J are TRBV18 and TRBJ2-2; 15 positions match TRBD2. V trimming: 3 bases; J trimming: 1 base; junction bases outside the gene matches: 9. The CDR3 is 20 residues long. From germline, CDR1 is KGHSH and CDR2 LQKENI. CDR3 in DNA: TGTGCCAGCTCACCGCCTCCGGGACTAGCGGGAGGACGGAACACCGGGGAGCTGTTTTTT. Residues: CASSPPPGLAGGRNTGELFF. Supplemented by reference TRBV18 and TRBJ2-2, the full variable domain reads NAGVMQNPRHLVRRRGQEARLRCSPMKGHSHVYWYRQLPEEGLKFMVYLQKENIIDESGMPKERFSAEFPKEGPSILRIQQVVRGDSAAYFCASSPPPGLAGGRNTGELFFGEGSRLTVL.

This clone was picked up a small number of times. The genes are TRBV4-1 and TRBJ2-7; 9 bases line up with TRBD1. V was pared by 4 bases and J by 7 bases, with 14 bases of the junction left unmatched. Looked up from germline, CDR1 is MGHRA and CDR2 is YSYEKL. The CDR3 length is 16 residues. The CDR3 DNA reads as TGCGCCAGCAGCCGTGAAGGGACAGGGTTATCGCGGGAGCAGTACTTC. Translating gives CASSREGTGLSREQYF.

J is TRBJ2-1 and V is TRBV30; 8 bases agree with TRBD2. Germline values: CDR1 GTSNPN, CDR2 SVGIG (reference sequence). J was trimmed by 0 bases and V by 5 bases; bases with no gene match: 6. The CDR3 runs 15 residues. CDR3: CAWCSGVSSYNEQFF. CDR3 in DNA: TGTGCCTGGTGTAGCGGGGTAAGCTCCTACAATGAGCAGTTCTTC.

About this clone itself: Different DNA sequences within this sample yield the same CDR3. The J gene is TRBJ1-3, the V gene TRBV5-1; D unclear. V dropped 4 bases and J dropped 0 bases, with 5 bases sitting between them. CDR3 length: 13 amino acids. Germline-derived CDR1 and CDR2 are SGHRS and YFSETQ. This CDR3 is CASSAGSGNTIYF. The CDR3 nucleotides read TGCGCCAGCAGCGCTGGCTCTGGAAACACCATATATTTT.

A word on this clone: The same CDR3 is also encoded by other DNA sequences in this sample. J is TRBJ2-1 and V is TRBV11-2; TRBD2 matches 9 bases. V was clipped by 5 bases and J by 2 bases; unmatched bases: 1. This CDR3 region has 14 residues. Germline CDR1 and CDR2: SGHAT and FQNNGV. The CDR3: CASSLAGPYNEQFF. CDR3 DNA: TGTGCCAGCAGCCTAGCGGGACCCTACAATGAGCAGTTCTTC.